What follows are 10 T cell receptor beta chains derived from one specimen sequenced in a study of T cells in Graves' hyperthyroidism and ophthalmopathy. Authors of the study amplified TCR beta CDR3 regions from RNA transcripts. Initially, a first-round RT-PCR of the TCR CDR3 employed the HTBI primer set. MiXCR was run by TCRdb on the multiplex PCR reads, yielding one entry per CDR3 protein. Of around 690,000 distinct CDR3 sequences listed, more than 20% are singletons. The source material was blood. Receptor source: a young man with Graves' ophthalmopathy.

This clonotype was found a few times. The V and J genes are TRBV20-1 and TRBJ2-5; D is possibly TRBD2 (6 bases). The CDR3 consists of 15 residues. The V gene's germline CDR1 is DFQATT and CDR2 SNEGSKA (reference sequence). V dropped 5 bases and J dropped 6 bases, with 22 bases sitting between them. The CDR3 loop reads CSAGGGPKTLQTQYF. As DNA, the CDR3 is TGCAGTGCTGGAGGAGGGCCTAAAACCTTACAGACCCAGTACTTC.

There are many counts of this clonotype. V and J are TRBV12-3 or TRBV12-4 and TRBJ1-6; TRBD1 matches at 9 bases. V lost 4 bases, J lost 9 bases, and 7 bases stayed unmatched. The CDR3 runs 15 residues. CDR3 in DNA: TGTGCCAGCAGTTGGGGGACAGGGCGGGGTTCACCCCTCCACTTT. It encodes CASSWGTGRGSPLHF.

The V gene is TRBV27, the J gene TRBJ2-1; no clear D. CDR1 and CDR2 (germline): MNHEY, SMNVEV (reference sequence). V was clipped by 4 bases and J by 6 bases, with 7 bases between them. CDR3 length equals 12 residues. The DNA for the CDR3 is TGTGCCAGCAGTTCCATGAGCAATGAGCAGTTCTTC. It yields the protein CASSSMSNEQFF.

This clonotype was seen a handful of times. The genes are TRBV20-1 and TRBJ2-1; weak D call: TRBD2 (6 bases). The CDR3 consists of 16 residues. CDR1 DFQATT and CDR2 SNEGSKA come from the germline V gene (reference sequence). Between the trimmed V and J ends, which lost 4 bases and 5 bases, there was a span of 21 bases. The CDR3 loop is CSATLDYSKRNNEQFF. Written as DNA, the CDR3 is TGCAGTGCTACTTTGGACTATTCTAAGAGAAACAATGAGCAGTTCTTC.

The chain combines TRBV7-2 with TRBJ2-2; no clear D. V was clipped by 1 base and J by 6 bases, with 9 bases between them. The CDR3 contains 14 residues. Germline V gene sequence: CDR1 SGHTA, CDR2 FQGNSA. The CDR3 DNA sequence: TGTGCCAGCAGCTTAGACTCCACGGCCGGGGAGCTGTTTTTT. Amino acid sequence: CASSLDSTAGELFF.

This clonotype has just a few counts. This chain joins TRBV20-1 and TRBJ2-7; no reliable D call. The CDR3 is 14 residues long. Germline CDR1 DFQATT, CDR2 SNEGSKA (reference sequence). Between the trimmed V and J ends, which lost 3 bases and 0 bases, there was a span of 12 bases. The CDR3 sequence is CSARWQMTSYEQYF. DNA of the CDR3: TGCAGTGCTAGGTGGCAGATGACCTCCTACGAGCAGTACTTC.

This clonotype was counted ten times or more. J is TRBJ2-3 and V is TRBV2, with D possibly being TRBD2 (6 bases). Germline values: CDR1 SNHLY, CDR2 FYNNEI. Trimming shortened V by 5 bases and J by 2 bases, and 11 bases separated the two germline ends. The CDR3 contains 14 residues. This CDR3 reads CASSKGLYTDTQYF. DNA of the CDR3: TGTGCCAGCAGTAAGGGACTTTACACAGATACGCAGTATTTT.

This clonotype showed up many times. The chain carries TRBV6-1 and TRBJ2-7, with 9 nucleotides matching TRBD2. The CDR3 is 15 amino acids. The V gene end was trimmed by 5 bases and the J gene end by 0 bases; junction bases not matched to a gene: 5. The V gene's germline CDR1 is MNHNS and CDR2 SASEGT. CDR3 in DNA: TGTGCCAGCAGTAGGACTAGCGACAGCTCCTACGAGCAGTACTTC. It specifies CASSRTSDSSYEQYF.

This chain links TRBV6-1 with TRBJ2-7; D remains ambiguous. This CDR3 spans 11 amino acids. Trimming removed 8 bases at V and 4 bases at J, with 9 bases between. The germline V gene has CDR1 MNHNS and CDR2 SASEGT. The CDR3, as DNA: TGTGCCAGCCCGGACGGATACGAGCAGTACTTC. Translation: CASPDGYEQYF.

The chain recombines TRBV10-3 with TRBJ1-4; D not resolved. Between the trimmed V and J ends, which lost 0 bases and 8 bases, there was a span of 4 bases. CDR3 size: 12 residues. CDR1 ENHRY and CDR2 SYGVKD come from the germline V gene. The CDR3 reads CAISESGEKLFF. The CDR3 DNA is TGTGCCATCAGTGAGTCGGGGGAAAAACTGTTTTTT.